What follows are 18 T cell receptor beta chains derived from one specimen sequenced in a study of cytomegalovirus exposure and HLA in healthy donors (dated by TCRdb to about 2017). Library preparation was by the immunoSEQ multiplex PCR assay. For the multiplex PCR, a mixture combining 60 forward primers for TCR Vbeta segments and 13 reverse primers for TCR Jbeta segments was used. TCRdb obtained this table from immuneACCESS and retained in-frame rearrangements with V and J assigned. These tables miss some clones; where compared with another copy, unresolved V genes account for less than half of the shortfall, and the remainder is unexplained. Across this sample there are 55,000 to 65,000 clones, with around 86% seen only once. The biggest ten clones account for about 11% of the sample. The sequencing sample was made of PBMCs. The receptors shown here come from a female donor in good health and CMV-seronegative.

In this sample, this clone turned up once. V and J are TRBV15 and TRBJ1-2, with D hard to call. The CDR3 runs to 15 residues. Trimming left V 0 bases short and J 4 bases short, with 12 bases between. Germline lookup yields CDR1 LNHNV and CDR2 YYDKDF (reference sequence). In DNA, the CDR3 is TGTGCCACCAGCAGAGATTCTACGGCGGCCTATGGCTACACCTTC. It translates to CATSRDSTAAYGYTF.

The chain recombines TRBV7-9 with TRBJ2-2; D is unresolved. The germline V gene encodes CDR1 SEHNR and CDR2 FQNEAQ (reference sequence). V was pared by 5 bases and J by 0 bases, with 10 bases between. There are 15 residues in the CDR3. The CDR3 DNA follows: TGTGCCAGCAGCGAAGAGCTAGCGAACACCGGGGAGCTGTTTTTT. Amino acids: CASSEELANTGELFF.

This clone is a singleton in its sample. This rearrangement joins TRBV27 to TRBJ2-1; D possibly corresponds to TRBD1 (6 bases). CDR1 and CDR2 (germline): MNHEY, SMNVEV (reference sequence). Trimming left V 6 bases short and J 9 bases short, with 24 bases between. There are 16 residues in the CDR3. DNA of the CDR3: TGTGCCAGCAGCAACGGCCTGATAGGACAGAGTGGTGAGCAGTTCTTC. Translated, it gives CASSNGLIGQSGEQFF.

The sample holds a few counts of this clone. This chain links TRBV7-3 with TRBJ2-1; 7 bases are shared with TRBD2. The CDR3 consists of 14 residues. J gave up 8 bases and V 2 bases, and 6 bases lay outside the gene matches. Per germline, CDR1 SGHTA and CDR2 FQGTGA. CDR3: CASSLLGGVDEQFF. The CDR3, as DNA: TGTGCCAGCAGCTTACTGGGGGGGGTGGATGAGCAGTTCTTC.

About this clone itself: The junction differs from germline at one of its ends, possibly a read error. This chain links TRBV7-7 with TRBJ2-7; 9 bases align to TRBD1. The CDR3 has 15 amino acids. Looked up from germline, CDR1 is SSHAT and CDR2 is FNYEAQ (reference sequence). Here the CDR3 DNA reads TGTGCTAGCAGCGAAGGACAGGGGCCCTTCTACGAGCAGTACTTC. Translating gives CASSEGQGPFYEQYF.

The chain carries TRBV18 and TRBJ2-1; 9 nucleotides align to TRBD2. Losses at the gene ends were 3 bases for V and 7 bases for J; bases not matched to a gene: 7. CDR1 KGHSH and CDR2 LQKENI come from the germline V gene. This CDR3 is built from 15 residues. The CDR3 here is CASSPVAGAGNEQFF. The CDR3 region has the DNA TGTGCCAGCTCACCGGTAGCGGGAGCGGGTAATGAGCAGTTCTTC.

This clone was seen only once. The genes are TRBV30 and TRBJ1-4, with 7 bases that match TRBD1. CDR1 is GTSNPN and CDR2 is SVGIG in the germline V gene (reference sequence). After removal of 5 bases from V and 4 bases from J, the junction contained 10 bases not matched to a gene. CDR3 length equals 15 residues. The CDR3 here is CAWLEDRALNEKLFF. The CDR3 coding sequence is TGTGCCTGGTTGGAAGACAGGGCTCTTAATGAAAAACTGTTTTTT.

The rearrangement links TRBV7-9 to TRBJ2-7; no reliable D call. The CDR3 loop spans 14 amino acids. The V and J ends lost 2 bases and 7 bases respectively, with 15 bases between them. CDR1 is SEHNR and CDR2 is FQNEAQ in the germline V gene (reference sequence). The DNA for the CDR3 is TGTGCCAGCAGCTTAACGGAGTCCCGGCAGGAGCAGTACTTC. Translated: CASSLTESRQEQYF.

V is TRBV7-2 and J is TRBJ2-1, with TRBD2 matching over 10 bases. V lost 3 bases, J lost 9 bases, and 5 bases stayed unmatched. Germline CDR1 is SGHTA and CDR2 is FQGNSA. CDR3 length: 14 residues. The CDR3 loop is CASSLASGSAEQFF. The CDR3 DNA sequence: TGTGCCAGCAGCTTGGCTAGCGGGAGTGCTGAGCAGTTCTTC.

This clone appeared once. The rearrangement uses TRBV6-1 and TRBJ2-3; D ambiguous. Germline lookup yields CDR1 MNHNS and CDR2 SASEGT. Trimming shortened V by 6 bases and J by 9 bases, and 10 bases separated the two germline ends. The CDR3 runs 11 residues. In DNA, the CDR3 is TGTGCCAGCAGGACCGACTCGACGCAGTATTTT. Amino acids: CASRTDSTQYF.

This clone was counted between two and nine times. The rearrangement uses TRBV4-3 and TRBJ2-7, with D perhaps matching TRBD2 (5 bases). The germline gives CDR1 LGHNA, CDR2 YSLEER. The V gene lost 4 bases and the J gene lost 1 base, with 14 bases spanning the gap. The CDR3 consists of 15 residues. CDR3 protein: CASSRQPGKSYEQYF. For the CDR3, the DNA is TGCGCCAGCAGCCGCCAGCCCGGGAAGTCCTACGAGCAGTACTTC.

V and J are TRBV11-2 and TRBJ2-7; a weak D match, TRBD2 (5 bases). The CDR3 is made up of 14 amino acids. Germline CDR1 and CDR2: SGHAT and FQNNGV. V was cut by 0 bases and J by 3 bases, with 9 bases left in between. CDR3 sequence reads: CASSLDRGGYEQYF. DNA of the CDR3: TGTGCCAGCAGCTTAGATCGTGGAGGCTACGAGCAGTACTTC.

The gene calls are TRBV5-6 and TRBJ2-5; D is perhaps TRBD1 (5 bases). CDR3 size: 17 residues. Germline CDR1 SGHDT, CDR2 YYEEEE. The V end lost 0 bases, the J end lost 1 base, and 16 bases lay between the germline ends. CDR3 DNA: TGTGCCAGCAGCTTGGTATCAGGGTCAGCGACCCAAGAGACCCAGTACTTC. Translating gives CASSLVSGSATQETQYF.

The V and J genes are TRBV5-5 and TRBJ2-3; D is ambiguous. V lost 4 bases, J lost 6 bases, and 6 bases lay in between. CDR1 SGHKS and CDR2 YYEKEE come from the germline V gene (reference sequence). CDR3 length: 11 residues. For the CDR3, the DNA is TGTGCCAGCAGCCAGATGGATACGCAGTATTTT. Amino acid sequence: CASSQMDTQYF. Full variable domain (remainder filled in from reference TRBV5-5 and TRBJ2-3): DAGVTQSPTHLIKTRGQQVTLRCSPISGHKSVSWYQQVLGQGPQFIFQYYEKEERGRGNFPDRFSARQFPNYSSELNVNALLLGDSALYLCASSQMDTQYFGPGTRLTVL.

CDR3 sequence reads: CASTGQGFDEQYF. CDR3 bases: TGTGCCAGCACCGGACAGGGGTTCGACGAGCAGTACTTC. This chain uses TRBV6-6 with TRBJ2-7; TRBD1 matches at 9 bases. The germline V gene has CDR1 MNHNY and CDR2 SVGAGI (reference sequence). This CDR3 has 13 amino acids. J gave up 5 bases and V 7 bases, and 6 bases lay outside the gene matches.

The chain has TRBV19 and TRBJ1-5; D gene unclear. The V gene's germline CDR1 is LNHDA and CDR2 SQIVND (reference sequence). V lost 4 bases and J 7 bases, leaving 20 bases between the germline ends. The CDR3 has 16 residues. The CDR3 protein is CASSTAIGALGQPQHF. CDR3 DNA: TGTGCCAGTAGTACTGCCATAGGTGCCCTAGGCCAGCCCCAGCATTTT. Full variable domain (outside the CDR3, taken from reference TRBV19 and TRBJ1-5): DGGITQSPKYLFRKEGQNVTLSCEQNLNHDAMYWYRQDPGQGLRLIYYSQIVNDFQKGDIAEGYSVSREKKESFPLTVTSAQKNPTAFYLCASSTAIGALGQPQHFGDGTRLSIL.

The chain carries TRBV2 and TRBJ1-2; D unresolved. Germline V gene data show CDR1 as SNHLY and CDR2 as FYNNEI. V shed 3 bases and J shed 7 bases, with 15 bases lying between them. This CDR3 region has 14 residues. The CDR3, as DNA: TGTGCCAGCAGTGATCCCGGGAGCTACATTGGCTACACCTTC. Translating gives CASSDPGSYIGYTF.

The table lists this clone with a few counts. The CDR3 protein is CASSLAGGQDEQFF. In DNA, the CDR3 is TGTGCCAGCAGCTTAGCGGGGGGGCAGGATGAGCAGTTCTTC. The V and J genes are TRBV7-3 and TRBJ2-1, with 9 bases matching TRBD2. Unmatched junction bases numbered 4, after V lost 2 bases and J lost 8 bases. Germline V gene data show CDR1 as SGHTA and CDR2 as FQGTGA. This CDR3 has 14 amino acids.